This T cell receptor (beta chain) was documented in a study of cytomegalovirus exposure and HLA in healthy donors. Overall study results and limits: High specificity and sensitivity for cytomegalovirus status were reported for the classifier. The authors listed 180 or so TCR beta chains as cytomegalovirus-associated.

A remark on this clone: The antigen is not known.

Measured with immunoSEQ multiplex PCR; TCRdb has only the in-frame clones, and not every one. Altogether around 60,000 clones are present, almost 97% being singletons, with the ten largest covering less than 1.5%. Sample: PBMCs. The receptor was derived from a woman aged 18-35 years in good health and CMV-seronegative.

This chain's CDR3 is CASSLGVGGVYGYTF. CDR3 nucleotide sequence: TGTGCCAGCAGCTTAGGGGTCGGGGGGGTCTATGGCTACACCTTC. V gene TRBV7-2 combines with J gene TRBJ1-2; D may be TRBD1 (5 bases). Germline CDR1 is SGHTA and CDR2 is FQGNSA. This CDR3 has 15 residues. Between the trimmed V and J ends, which lost 1 base and 4 bases, there was a span of 13 bases.